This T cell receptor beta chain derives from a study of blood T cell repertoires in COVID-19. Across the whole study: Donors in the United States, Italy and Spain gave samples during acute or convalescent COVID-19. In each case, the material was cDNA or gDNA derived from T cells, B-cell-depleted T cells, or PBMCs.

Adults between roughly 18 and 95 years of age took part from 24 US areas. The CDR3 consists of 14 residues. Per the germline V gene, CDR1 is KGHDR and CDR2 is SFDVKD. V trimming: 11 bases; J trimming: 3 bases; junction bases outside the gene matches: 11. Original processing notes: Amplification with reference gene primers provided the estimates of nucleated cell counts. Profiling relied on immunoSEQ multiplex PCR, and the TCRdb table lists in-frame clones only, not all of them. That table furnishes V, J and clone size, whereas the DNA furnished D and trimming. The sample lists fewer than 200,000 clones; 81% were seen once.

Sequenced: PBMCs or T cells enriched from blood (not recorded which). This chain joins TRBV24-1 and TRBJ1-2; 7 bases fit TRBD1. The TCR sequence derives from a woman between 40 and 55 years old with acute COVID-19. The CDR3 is CAIIPGTDDYGYTF. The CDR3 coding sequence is TGTGCCATCATTCCCGGGACAGATGACTATGGCTACACCTTC.